This TCR beta chain comes out of a study of T cells expressing NK-cell markers. Across the study: Among eight sequenced donors, seven carried HCMV seropositivity while one was seronegative.

Comments on this clonotype: Its matching antigen is unknown.

CDR3 length: 14 amino acids. CDR1 ENHRY and CDR2 SYGVKD come from the germline V gene. Study-level results: It is unclear if expanded NKG2C-expressing clones target HCMV antigens.

TCRdb re-analyzed the 5' RACE reads; it lists each CDR3 protein once, without DNA. The sample table sets out 150,000 to 200,000 distinct CDR3 sequences. Sequencing was done on a sample of blood T cells: a sorted CD56 or NKG2C T cell subset, CD4+ or CD8+ T cells, or bulk PBMC T cells (not recorded which). The chain recombines TRBV10-3 with TRBJ1-2; TCRdb's D call, TRBD1, is unchecked because there is no DNA. The receptor was derived from a man aged 18-70 years in good health. The CDR3 sequence: CAISDLTGLNGYTF.